The 11 T cell receptor beta chains listed next were all sequenced from one sample in a study of T cells in localized non-small cell lung cancer. Data came from immunoSEQ multiplex PCR; TCRdb stores just in-frame clones and leaves some out. The sample carries tens of thousands of clones, 81% recorded once. The specimen was peripheral blood mononuclear cells, collected before any cancer treatment. These receptors all come from a man aged 40-75 years with stage III lung adenocarcinoma.

This chain joins TRBV19 and TRBJ2-3, with D tentatively TRBD1 or TRBD2 (6 bases each). The V gene's germline CDR1 is LNHDA and CDR2 SQIVND (reference sequence). The CDR3 length is 18 residues. V was shortened by 7 bases and J by 2 bases, with 25 bases between the two germline ends. The CDR3 region is CASTARGVRGEYTDTQYF. The CDR3 nucleotides are TGTGCCAGTACGGCCCGAGGTGTAAGGGGGGAATACACAGATACGCAGTATTTT.

The CDR3 DNA follows: TGTGCCAGTAGTCCCCTGGAAGACGCGCCGTTCTACGAGCAGTACTTC. This encodes CASSPLEDAPFYEQYF. The chain couples TRBV19 to TRBJ2-7; D is undetermined. Germline V gene lookup returns CDR1 LNHDA and CDR2 SQIVND (reference sequence). There are 16 residues in the CDR3. The germline V and J ends were trimmed by 5 bases and 3 bases, with 20 bases remaining between them.

The chain couples TRBV5-4 to TRBJ2-3; 11 bases match TRBD1. The CDR3 totals 16 residues. Germline CDR1 and CDR2: SGHNT and YYREEE (reference sequence). With 0 bases clipped from V and 4 bases from J, the junction kept 4 bases outside the gene matches. CDR3 nucleotides: TGTGCCAGCAGCTTGGGCGGGGGACAGGGGGCAGATACGCAGTATTTT. It specifies CASSLGGGQGADTQYF.

The chain joins TRBV2 to TRBJ1-6; D unclear. The CDR3 spans 15 residues. In germline, CDR1 is SNHLY, CDR2 FYNNEI. V was clipped by 7 bases and J by 5 bases, with 15 bases between them. The CDR3 nucleotides are TGTGCCAGCACCCCGCGCCAGACCAATAATTCACCCCTCCACTTT. Its translation: CASTPRQTNNSPLHF.

The chain has TRBV6-6 and TRBJ2-7; D unresolved. V was trimmed by 9 bases and J by 2 bases, leaving 5 bases between them. Germline V gene sequence: CDR1 MNHNY, CDR2 SVGAGI (reference sequence). This CDR3 is 10 amino acids long. The chain's CDR3 is CASGAYEQYF. For the CDR3, the DNA is TGTGCCAGTGGGGCCTACGAGCAGTACTTC.

The rearrangement uses TRBV19 and TRBJ2-3; either TRBD1 or TRBD2 may fit D (6 bases each). V lost 3 bases, J lost 1 base, and 11 bases lay in between. The CDR3 has 15 residues. Germline V gives CDR1 LNHDA, CDR2 SQIVND (reference sequence). The CDR3 loop reads CASSIVGGGTDTQYF. The CDR3 nucleotides are TGTGCCAGTAGTATTGTGGGGGGCGGCACAGATACGCAGTATTTT. Combining the CDR3 with reference TRBV19 and TRBJ2-3 gives the whole variable domain DGGITQSPKYLFRKEGQNVTLSCEQNLNHDAMYWYRQDPGQGLRLIYYSQIVNDFQKGDIAEGYSVSREKKESFPLTVTSAQKNPTAFYLCASSIVGGGTDTQYFGPGTRLTVL.

V is TRBV10-1 and J is TRBJ2-5; perhaps TRBD1 as D (5 bases). Germline V gene sequence: CDR1 WNHNN, CDR2 SYGVQD (reference sequence). The CDR3 sequence is 16 residues long. V shed 4 bases and J shed 5 bases, with 20 bases lying between them. CDR3 protein: CASSGKGAEPGETQYF. CDR3 nucleotides: TGCGCCAGCAGTGGGAAAGGGGCCGAACCCGGGGAGACCCAGTACTTC.

The V gene is TRBV2, the J gene TRBJ1-3, with D uncertain. The CDR3 has 12 amino acids. The germline V and J ends were trimmed by 6 bases and 1 base, with 4 bases remaining between them. Looked up from germline, CDR1 is SNHLY and CDR2 is FYNNEI. Written as DNA, the CDR3 is TGTGCCAGCAGAGGGTCTGGAAACACCATATATTTT. Residues: CASRGSGNTIYF.

This chain joins TRBV18 and TRBJ1-4; TRBD1 matches 9 bases. The V gene's germline CDR1 is KGHSH and CDR2 LQKENI. This CDR3 region has 14 residues. J was trimmed by 5 bases and V by 3 bases; bases with no gene match: 1. CDR3 region: CASSPGTGNEKLFF. The CDR3 region has the DNA TGTGCCAGCTCACCCGGGACAGGGAATGAAAAACTGTTTTTT.

The rearrangement uses TRBV7-3 and TRBJ2-5, with 7 bases aligning to TRBD2. Per the germline V gene, CDR1 is SGHTA and CDR2 is FQGTGA. V lost 2 bases and J lost 7; bases outside the gene matches: 4. The CDR3 covers 13 residues. In nucleotides, the CDR3 is TGTGCCAGCAGCTTACAAGGGAGGGGGACCCAGTACTTC. Encoded protein: CASSLQGRGTQYF.

V and J are TRBV5-1 and TRBJ1-4; D is perhaps TRBD1 (5 bases). The CDR3 is made up of 13 amino acids. Germline loops: CDR1 SGHRS, CDR2 YFSETQ. V lost 5 bases and J lost 8, with 13 bases in between. The DNA for the CDR3 is TGCGCCAGCAGGTCCGGGACCGCCGAAAAACTGTTTTTT. Encoded protein: CASRSGTAEKLFF.